One and the same sample provided the 15 T cell receptor beta chains below, sequenced in a study of T-cell reconstitution after alpha-beta-depleted transplantation in children. For TCRbeta, the library was prepared with unique molecular identifiers. Using its own MiXCR run on the PCR reads, TCRdb lists one record per CDR3 protein. Of about 460,000 distinct CDR3 sequences in the sample, roughly an eighth are singletons; the top ten hold less than 15%. The sample here was PBMCs, mostly from graft donor cells, taken 180 days after TCRalphabeta/CD19-depleted stem cell transplant. Receptors were obtained from a female patient aged 2 to 10 who had a stem cell transplant for aplastic anemia, so the T cells may come from the graft donor.

The table lists this clonotype with a few counts. The chain has TRBV20-1 and TRBJ2-7; D unclear. Germline loops: CDR1 DFQATT, CDR2 SNEGSKA (reference sequence). The CDR3 totals 15 residues. The V gene lost 2 bases and the J gene lost 2 bases, with 16 bases spanning the gap. CDR3: CSARPGGDAPYEQYF. The CDR3 coding sequence is TGCAGTGCTAGACCGGGTGGGGATGCTCCCTACGAGCAGTACTTC.

This clonotype has only a few counts. The chain recombines TRBV9 with TRBJ2-5; D is ambiguous. Germline V lookup: CDR1 SGDLS, CDR2 YYNGEE. V was clipped by 4 bases and J by 0 bases, with 10 bases between them. The CDR3 loop spans 14 amino acids. The CDR3 loop reads CASSSGRDQETQYF. CDR3 bases: TGTGCCAGCAGCTCAGGCCGGGACCAAGAGACCCAGTACTTC.

The table lists this clonotype with a few counts. The chain employs TRBV11-3 and TRBJ2-3; 7 positions match TRBD1. CDR1 is SGHNT and CDR2 is YENEEA in the germline V gene. The CDR3 runs to 15 residues. V was pared by 5 bases and J by 0 bases, with 5 bases of the junction left unmatched. The CDR3 nucleotides are TGTGCCAGCAGCCCAGGACAGGCTAGCACAGATACGCAGTATTTT. Amino acid sequence: CASSPGQASTDTQYF.

The CDR3 loop is CARSPDYDRYNTEAFF. In nucleotides, the CDR3 is TGTGCCAGAAGCCCCGACTACGACAGGTATAACACTGAAGCTTTCTTT. J is TRBJ1-1 and V is TRBV5-3; D is perhaps TRBD1 (6 bases). TRBV5-3 is an ORF, with its function uncertain. The V gene lost 4 bases and the J gene lost 2 bases, with 18 bases spanning the gap. The CDR3 has 16 amino acids.

About this clonotype itself: One end of the junction is discordant with germline, which a read error may explain. The J gene is TRBJ1-4, the V gene TRBV18; D unclear. Germline V lookup: CDR1 KGHSH, CDR2 LQKENI. The CDR3 extends over 13 amino acids. The CDR3 DNA reads as TGTGCCAGCTCGCCACAGCGTAATGAAAAACTGTTTTTT. Protein: CASSPQRNEKLFF.

This clonotype has just a few counts. The gene calls are TRBV28 and TRBJ2-1, with 9 positions matching TRBD1. V lost 8 bases and J lost 9; bases outside the gene matches: 14. The CDR3 has 15 residues. CDR1 and CDR2 (germline): MDHEN, SYDVKM. In nucleotides, the CDR3 is TGTGCCAGCGGCCGGACAGGGGACCCAATCCGTGAGCAGTTCTTC. This codes for CASGRTGDPIREQFF.

This clonotype was seen only a few times. The rearrangement links TRBV5-1 to TRBJ2-1, with a possible D match to TRBD2 (5 bases). The CDR3 has 14 amino acids. V was cut by 1 base and J by 15 bases, with 20 bases left in between. Germline loops: CDR1 SGHRS, CDR2 YFSETQ. This CDR3 reads CASSLISGGLIWFF. CDR3 bases: TGCGCCAGCAGCTTGATTTCGGGTGGACTTATATGGTTCTTC.

Many counts were recorded for this clonotype. The chain has TRBV6-2 or TRBV6-3 and TRBJ1-2; 8 bases match TRBD1. Germline V gives CDR1 MNHEY, CDR2 SVGEGT. CDR3 length: 13 amino acids. V lost 6 bases and J lost 2; bases outside the gene matches: 2. The CDR3 spells CASSWTGNYGYTF. DNA of the CDR3: TGTGCCAGCAGCTGGACAGGGAACTATGGCTACACCTTC.

This clonotype turned up a few times. The chain employs TRBV5-6 and TRBJ2-7; no clear D gene. The CDR3 spans 11 residues. V lost 4 bases and J 4 bases, leaving 6 bases between the germline ends. Germline V gives CDR1 SGHDT, CDR2 YYEEEE. The CDR3 coding sequence is TGTGCCAGCAGCACCCAATACGAGCAGTACTTC. Translated: CASSTQYEQYF. Combining the CDR3 with reference TRBV5-6 and TRBJ2-7 gives the whole variable domain DAGVTQSPTHLIKTRGQQVTLRCSPKSGHDTVSWYQQALGQGPQFIFQYYEEEERQRGNFPDRFSGHQFPNYSSELNVNALLLGDSALYLCASSTQYEQYFGPGTRLTVT.

The chain links TRBV7-6 to TRBJ2-6; D perhaps matches TRBD1 (6 bases). CDR3 length equals 19 residues. CDR1 is SGHVS and CDR2 is FNYEAQ in the germline V gene. Trimming cost V 3 bases and J 0 bases, with 18 bases left between them. The CDR3 reads CASSFFTRDTLSGANVLTF. The DNA for the CDR3 is TGTGCCAGCAGCTTCTTTACACGGGACACCCTCTCTGGGGCCAACGTCCTGACTTTC.

The chain is built from TRBV30 and TRBJ2-1, with D uncertain. The CDR3 spans 13 residues. Germline V gene lookup returns CDR1 GTSNPN and CDR2 SVGIG (reference sequence). V was shortened by 2 bases and J by 5 bases, with 10 bases between the two germline ends. CDR3 loop: CAWSTETHNEQFF. CDR3 in DNA: TGTGCCTGGAGTACAGAAACCCACAATGAGCAGTTCTTC.

This clonotype was detected a few times. CDR3 amino acids: CASRPGLGVGEQYF. The CDR3, as DNA: TGTGCCAGTCGGCCGGGACTTGGGGTAGGCGAGCAGTACTTC. The V gene is TRBV9, the J gene TRBJ2-7, with D possibly being TRBD2 (6 bases). This CDR3 has 14 residues. With 8 bases removed from V and 6 bases from J, the gap between germline ends came to 21 bases. Germline CDR1 reads SGDLS; CDR2 reads YYNGEE.

This clonotype showed up just a few times. The CDR3 nucleotides read TGTGCCAGCAGCTTACGCCCTGACACTCCCTGGGGCTACACCTTC. It yields the protein CASSLRPDTPWGYTF. V gene TRBV7-2 combines with J gene TRBJ1-2; D ambiguous. CDR3 length: 15 residues. In germline, CDR1 is SGHTA, CDR2 FQGNSA. Trimming took 2 bases from V and 8 from J, leaving 18 bases between them.

There are a few counts of this clonotype. V gene TRBV7-2 combines with J gene TRBJ2-2; tentatively, D is TRBD1 or TRBD2 (5 bases each). The germline V gene has CDR1 SGHTA and CDR2 FQGNSA. The V end lost 2 bases, the J end lost 4 bases, and 11 bases lay between the germline ends. The CDR3 contains 15 residues. The CDR3 protein is CASSLRSGGTGELFF. The CDR3 DNA reads TGTGCCAGCAGCTTAAGAAGTGGGGGCACCGGGGAGCTGTTTTTT.

This clonotype was observed a few times. The CDR3 DNA reads TGTGCCACCAGCAGAGGCGGACTGGGAAACAATGAGCAGTTCTTC. It translates to CATSRGGLGNNEQFF. The chain carries TRBV15 and TRBJ2-1; a possible D gene is TRBD2 (5 bases). There are 15 residues in the CDR3. CDR1 is LNHNV and CDR2 is YYDKDF in the germline V gene (reference sequence). The V gene lost 1 base and the J gene lost 5 bases, with 12 bases spanning the gap.